Listed below are T cell receptor beta chains from one sample, sequenced in a study of graft-versus-host responses after intestinal transplantation. Libraries were prepared by immunoSEQ multiplex PCR; TCRdb keeps only in-frame clonotypes and omits some of them. The table has 15,000 or so clones, 90% to 95% seen once. Material: PBMCs, obtained 950 to 1,300 days after intestinal transplantation. The receptor set was obtained from a human patient who received an intestinal transplant, so some T cells may come from the graft donor. The CDR3 runs from the conserved cysteine through the conserved F or W. The D gene is left open where the match is weak. Clone size is stated in some rows and not others, as once, few, many or a class when expanded.

v_gene	j_gene	d_gene	abundance	CDR3aa	CDR3nt
TRBV6-5	TRBJ1-3	-	-	CASSYDRGNTIYF	TGTGCCAGCAGTTATGACAGAGGAAACACCATATATTTT
TRBV7-3	TRBJ1-1	-	-	CASSFGWGQHTEAFF	TGTGCCAGCAGCTTTGGGTGGGGCCAACACACTGAAGCTTTCTTT
TRBV27	TRBJ1-1	-	-	CASSQTGYTEAFF	TGTGCCAGCAGTCAAACAGGGTACACTGAAGCTTTCTTT
TRBV7-8	TRBJ1-1	-	-	CASSPYLGGNTEAFF	TGTGCCAGCAGCCCATACCTAGGGGGGAACACTGAAGCTTTCTTT
TRBV4-1	TRBJ1-1	-	-	CASSRVRDPYTEAFF	TGCGCCAGCAGCCGAGTTCGGGATCCTTACACTGAAGCTTTCTTT
TRBV5-1	TRBJ1-1	-	-	CASSLWTELNTEAFF	TGCGCCAGCAGCTTGTGGACAGAGTTGAACACTGAAGCTTTCTTT
TRBV27	TRBJ1-1	-	-	CASSLYRDTTEAFF	TGTGCCAGCAGTTTATATCGTGACACCACTGAAGCTTTCTTT
TRBV7-9	TRBJ1-1	-	-	CASSGPGQTNTEAFF	TGTGCCAGCAGCGGACCCGGACAGACGAACACTGAAGCTTTCTTT
TRBV13	TRBJ1-1	TRBD1	-	CASSRQGAGTEAFF	TGTGCCAGCAGTCGACAGGGGGCGGGCACTGAAGCTTTCTTT
TRBV6-4	TRBJ2-5	TRBD2	few	CASSLEAGGPETQYF	TGTGCCAGCAGCCTAGAAGCGGGGGGGCCAGAGACCCAGTACTTC
TRBV6-6	TRBJ1-5	-	-	CASSYSLNQPQHF	TGTGCCAGCAGTTACTCACTCAATCAGCCCCAGCATTTT
TRBV4-1	TRBJ2-3	TRBD2	-	CASSSWASGRTDTQYF	TGCGCCAGCAGCTCATGGGCTAGCGGGAGGACAGATACGCAGTATTTT
TRBV4-1	TRBJ2-3	-	-	CASSLGEADTQYF	TGCGCCAGCAGCCTCGGGGAGGCAGATACGCAGTATTTT
TRBV18	TRBJ2-4	TRBD1	-	CASSPPDRGLAKNIQYF	TGTGCCAGCTCACCACCGGACAGGGGCCTAGCCAAAAACATTCAGTACTTC
TRBV19	TRBJ2-1	-	-	CASMDPTRTSSNEQFF	TGTGCCAGTATGGACCCTACTAGGACCTCCTCCAATGAGCAGTTCTTC
TRBV6-4	TRBJ2-3	TRBD2	once	CASSDSGGADTQYF	TGTGCCAGCAGTGACTCCGGGGGGGCAGATACGCAGTATTTT
TRBV6-5	TRBJ1-1	-	-	CASSYSPPNTEAFF	TGTGCCAGCAGTTACTCCCCGCCCAACACTGAAGCTTTCTTT
TRBV6-5	TRBJ1-6	-	-	CASSYGVENSPLHF	TGTGCCAGCAGTTACGGTGTTGAGAATTCACCCCTCCACTTT
TRBV6-6	TRBJ2-7	TRBD1	-	CASSYETGIGYEQYF	TGTGCCAGCAGTTACGAGACAGGGATAGGGTACGAGCAGTACTTC
TRBV10-3	TRBJ2-1	TRBD2	-	CAIRPSGGGQFF	TGTGCCATCAGGCCTAGCGGGGGAGGTCAGTTCTTC
TRBV6-4	TRBJ2-3	-	-	CASSELAADTDTQYF	TGTGCCAGCAGTGAGTTGGCAGCCGATACAGATACGCAGTATTTT
TRBV5-4	TRBJ2-7	-	-	CASSRDRSSYEQYF	TGTGCCAGCAGCCGTGACAGGTCCTCCTACGAGCAGTACTTC
TRBV7-9	TRBJ1-1	-	few	CASSLSGNTEAFF	TGTGCCAGCAGCTTATCGGGGAACACTGAAGCTTTCTTT
TRBV19	TRBJ2-5	-	-	CASSMGRQQETQYF	TGTGCCAGTAGTATGGGCCGGCAACAAGAGACCCAGTACTTC
TRBV2	TRBJ2-4	-	-	CASGGGLPNIQYF	TGTGCCAGTGGGGGCGGGCTACCTAACATTCAGTACTTC
TRBV7-9	TRBJ1-4	TRBD1	-	CASSFGQGSEKLFF	TGTGCCAGCAGCTTCGGACAGGGTTCTGAAAAACTGTTTTTT
TRBV18	TRBJ2-6	-	-	CASSHRVMMGNVLTF	TGTGCCAGCTCGCACAGGGTGATGATGGGCAACGTCCTGACTTTC
TRBV2	TRBJ2-3	-	-	CASSGSTDTQYF	TGTGCCAGCAGCGGATCCACAGATACGCAGTATTTT
TRBV9	TRBJ2-2	-	-	CASSVSERGTGELFF	TGTGCCAGCAGCGTATCAGAGAGAGGCACCGGGGAGCTGTTTTTT
TRBV6-1	TRBJ1-2	-	once	CASSGSWRDGYTF	TGTGCCAGCAGTGGATCGTGGAGGGATGGCTACACCTTC
TRBV1	TRBJ1-5	-	-	CTSSQDLIWGDQPQHF	TGCACCAGCAGCCAAGATCTAATATGGGGGGATCAGCCCCAGCATTTT
TRBV9	TRBJ2-3	-	-	CASGASGTDTQYF	TGTGCCAGTGGGGCTAGCGGCACAGATACGCAGTATTTT
TRBV28	TRBJ1-3	-	once	CASSLFGSGNTIYF	TGTGCCAGCAGTTTATTTGGGTCTGGAAACACCATATATTTT
TRBV4-1	TRBJ1-1	-	-	CASSQEVNGFDAFF	TGCGCCAGCAGCCAAGAGGTGAATGGGTTCGACGCTTTCTTT
TRBV5-1	TRBJ1-1	TRBD1	once	CASSSQGATEAFF	TGCGCCAGCAGCTCGCAGGGGGCTACTGAAGCTTTCTTT
TRBV6-4	TRBJ2-3	-	-	CASSDSHGGTDTQYF	TGTGCCAGCAGTGATTCTCACGGTGGCACAGATACGCAGTATTTT
TRBV7-1	TRBJ1-1	-	-	CASSRSRDVEAFF	TGTGCCAGCAGCCGAAGCAGGGATGTTGAAGCTTTCTTT
TRBV4-1	TRBJ2-3	-	-	CASSQLDTQYF	TGCGCCAGCAGCCAGTTGGATACGCAGTATTTT
TRBV10-3	TRBJ1-1	-	once	CAISGVRGSTEAFF	TGTGCCATCAGCGGGGTCAGAGGGAGTACTGAAGCTTTCTTT
TRBV6-6	TRBJ1-2	-	once	CASSQVGGPPNYGYTF	TGTGCCAGCAGTCAAGTGGGGGGTCCGCCCAACTATGGCTACACCTTC
TRBV6-6	TRBJ2-7	-	-	CASKADRANF	TGTGCCAGCAAGGCCGACCGGGCGAACTTC
TRBV12-5	TRBJ1-3	-	-	CASGLSSGGGNTIYF	TGTGCTAGTGGTTTGTCTTCGGGGGGCGGAAACACCATATATTTT
TRBV6-5	TRBJ2-1	-	-	CASSLGGINNEQFF	TGTGCCAGCAGTCTAGGGGGGATAAACAATGAGCAGTTCTTC
TRBV2	TRBJ1-1	TRBD1	-	CASTTGEVTEAFF	TGTGCCAGCACTACAGGGGAGGTCACTGAAGCTTTCTTT
TRBV5-1	TRBJ2-3	-	-	CASSHGRAADTQYF	TGCGCCAGCAGCCACGGACGGGCGGCCGATACGCAGTATTTT
TRBV19	TRBJ1-1	-	-	CASSIALVQDEAFF	TGTGCCAGTAGTATAGCCCTCGTCCAGGATGAAGCTTTCTTT
TRBV19	TRBJ1-5	-	-	CASSDKDPYQPQHF	TGTGCCAGTAGCGACAAAGACCCTTATCAGCCCCAGCATTTT
TRBV6-9	TRBJ1-1	-	once	CASSRGLGVRTEAFF	TGTGCCAGCAGCCGCGGGTTGGGGGTGAGGACTGAAGCTTTCTTT
TRBV6-5	TRBJ1-1	TRBD1	-	CASSYSLGGGNTEAFF	TGTGCCAGCAGTTACTCGTTAGGGGGCGGGAACACTGAAGCTTTCTTT
TRBV19	TRBJ2-2	-	-	CASSIDWSHTGELFF	TGTGCCAGTAGTATAGATTGGTCTCACACCGGGGAGCTGTTTTTT
TRBV27	TRBJ1-5	-	-	CASSPRRGTLSNQPQHF	TGTGCCAGCAGTCCCCGCCGGGGGACCCTTAGCAATCAGCCCCAGCATTTT
TRBV18	TRBJ2-5	-	-	CASSPTGGAETQYF	TGTGCCAGCTCACCCACAGGGGGGGCAGAGACCCAGTACTTC
TRBV10-3	TRBJ1-6	-	once	CAISESGSGGALLAPLHF	TGTGCCATCAGTGAGTCGGGTTCGGGGGGCGCTCTTTTGGCACCCCTCCACTTT